This TCR beta chain was observed in a study of blood T cell repertoires in COVID-19. Some clones are missing from TCRdb's copy, which holds only in-frame ones; the method was immunoSEQ multiplex PCR. The sample has around 400,000 clones; over 75% are singletons. Trimming cost V 5 bases and J 8 bases, with 6 bases left between them. This CDR3 has 11 residues. Germline V gene sequence: CDR1 MDHEN, CDR2 SYDVKM. The chain links TRBV28 to TRBJ2-2; the D is unclear. Sequencing was performed on peripheral blood. This TCR derives from a woman aged 55 to 70 with COVID-19, enrolled during active disease. The CDR3 reads CASSSAGELFF. Here the CDR3 DNA reads TGTGCCAGCAGTAGCGCGGGGGAGCTGTTTTTT.